Below, one T cell receptor (beta chain) is given with its context. Its antigen is still unknown. CDR1 and CDR2 (germline): SGHAT, FQNNGV. Trimming cost V 1 base and J 3 bases, with 7 bases left between them. The CDR3 totals 14 residues. The data stem from a study of response to subunit inactivated influenza vaccine. Findings and limits, study-wide: The authors suggested that every seasonal influenza vaccination recruits few new T cells.

A single record per CDR3 protein comes from TCRdb applying MiXCR to the RT-PCR reads. The profile shows 650,000 to 850,000 distinct CDR3 sequences, 14% of them singletons. The chain has TRBV11-2 and TRBJ2-1; D gene ambiguous. The specimen comprised PBMCs from blood, sampled 14 days before vaccination. This receptor was taken from a man aged 50 to 59 who received an inactivated influenza vaccine. CDR3 DNA: TGTGCCAGCAGCTTAGCCGACTTCTACAATGAGCAGTTCTTC. Protein: CASSLADFYNEQFF. Based on the CDR3 plus reference TRBV11-2 and TRBJ2-1, the full variable domain is EAGVAQSPRYKIIEKRQSVAFWCNPISGHATLYWYQQILGQGPKLLIQFQNNGVVDDSQLPKDRFSAERLKGVDSTLKIQPAKLEDSAVYLCASSLADFYNEQFFGPGTRLTVL.